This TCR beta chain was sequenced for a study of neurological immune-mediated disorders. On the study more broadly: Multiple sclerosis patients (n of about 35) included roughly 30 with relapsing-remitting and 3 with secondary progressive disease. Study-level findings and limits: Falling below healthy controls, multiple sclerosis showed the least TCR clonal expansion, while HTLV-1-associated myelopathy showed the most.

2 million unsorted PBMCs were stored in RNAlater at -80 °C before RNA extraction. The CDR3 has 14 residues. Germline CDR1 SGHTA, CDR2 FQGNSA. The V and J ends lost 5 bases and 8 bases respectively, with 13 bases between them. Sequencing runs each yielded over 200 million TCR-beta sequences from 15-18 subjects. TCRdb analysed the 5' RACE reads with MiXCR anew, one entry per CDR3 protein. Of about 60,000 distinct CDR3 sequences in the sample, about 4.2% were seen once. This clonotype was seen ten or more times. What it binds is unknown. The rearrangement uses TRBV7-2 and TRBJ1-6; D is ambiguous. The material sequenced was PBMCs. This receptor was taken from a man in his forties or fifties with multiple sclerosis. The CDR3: CASSTGPADSPLHF. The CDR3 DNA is TGTGCCAGCAGCACCGGCCCTGCGGATTCACCCCTCCACTTT.